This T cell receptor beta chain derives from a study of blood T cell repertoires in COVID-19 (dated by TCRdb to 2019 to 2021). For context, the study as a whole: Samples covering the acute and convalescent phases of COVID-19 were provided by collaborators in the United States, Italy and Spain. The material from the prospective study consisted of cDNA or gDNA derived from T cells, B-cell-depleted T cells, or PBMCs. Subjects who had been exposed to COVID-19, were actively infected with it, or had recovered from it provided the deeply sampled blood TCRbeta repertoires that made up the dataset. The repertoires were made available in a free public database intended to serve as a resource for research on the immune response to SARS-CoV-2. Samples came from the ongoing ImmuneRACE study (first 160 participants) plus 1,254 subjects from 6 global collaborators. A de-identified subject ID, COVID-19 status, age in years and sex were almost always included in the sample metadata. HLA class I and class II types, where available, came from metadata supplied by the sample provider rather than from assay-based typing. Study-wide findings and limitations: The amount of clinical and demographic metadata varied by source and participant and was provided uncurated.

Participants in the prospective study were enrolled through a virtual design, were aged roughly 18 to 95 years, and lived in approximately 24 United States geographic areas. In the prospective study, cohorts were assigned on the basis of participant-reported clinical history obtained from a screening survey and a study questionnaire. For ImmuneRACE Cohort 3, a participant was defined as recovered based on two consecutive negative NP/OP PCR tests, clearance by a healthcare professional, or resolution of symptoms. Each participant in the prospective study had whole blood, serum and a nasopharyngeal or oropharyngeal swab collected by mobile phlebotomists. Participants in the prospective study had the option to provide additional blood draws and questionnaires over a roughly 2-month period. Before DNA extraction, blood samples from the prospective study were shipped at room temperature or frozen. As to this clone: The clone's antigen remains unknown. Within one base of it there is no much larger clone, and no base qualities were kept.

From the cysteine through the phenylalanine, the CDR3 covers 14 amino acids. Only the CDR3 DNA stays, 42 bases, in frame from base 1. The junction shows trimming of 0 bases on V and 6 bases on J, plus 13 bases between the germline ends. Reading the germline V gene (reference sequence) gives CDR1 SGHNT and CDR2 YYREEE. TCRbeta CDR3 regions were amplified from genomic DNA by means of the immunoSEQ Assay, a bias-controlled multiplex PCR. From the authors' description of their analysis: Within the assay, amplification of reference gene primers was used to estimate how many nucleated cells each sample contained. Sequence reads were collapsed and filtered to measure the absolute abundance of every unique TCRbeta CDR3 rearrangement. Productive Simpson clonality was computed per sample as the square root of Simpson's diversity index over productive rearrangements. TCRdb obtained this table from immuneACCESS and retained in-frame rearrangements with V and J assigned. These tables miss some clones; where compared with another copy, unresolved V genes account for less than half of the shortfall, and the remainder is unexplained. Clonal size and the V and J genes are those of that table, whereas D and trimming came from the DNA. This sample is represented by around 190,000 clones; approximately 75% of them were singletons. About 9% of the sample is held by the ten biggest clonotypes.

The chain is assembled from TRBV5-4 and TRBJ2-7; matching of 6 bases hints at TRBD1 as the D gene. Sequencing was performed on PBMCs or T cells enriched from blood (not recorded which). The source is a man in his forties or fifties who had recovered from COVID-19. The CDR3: CASSLANRVAEQYF. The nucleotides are TGTGCCAGCAGCTTGGCCAACAGGGTTGCCGAGCAGTACTTC. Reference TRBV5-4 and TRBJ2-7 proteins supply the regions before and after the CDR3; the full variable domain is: ETGVTQSPTHLIKTRGQQVTLRCSSQSGHNTVSWYQQALGQGPQFIFQYYREEENGRGNFPPRFSGLQFPNYSSELNVNALELDDSALYLCASSLANRVAEQYFGPGTRLTVT.